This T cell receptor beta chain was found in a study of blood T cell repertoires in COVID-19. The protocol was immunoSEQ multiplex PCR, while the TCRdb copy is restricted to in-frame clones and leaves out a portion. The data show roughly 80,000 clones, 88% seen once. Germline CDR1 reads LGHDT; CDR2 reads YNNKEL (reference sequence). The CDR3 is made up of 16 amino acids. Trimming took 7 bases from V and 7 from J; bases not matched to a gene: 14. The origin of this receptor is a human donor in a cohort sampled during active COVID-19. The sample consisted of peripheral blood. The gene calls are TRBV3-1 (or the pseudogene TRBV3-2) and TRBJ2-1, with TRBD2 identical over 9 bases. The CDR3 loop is CASTLRGGGASNEQFF. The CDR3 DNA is TGTGCCAGCACCCTAAGGGGCGGGGGGGCGAGTAATGAGCAGTTCTTC.